Here is one TCR beta chain with its context. Its antigen remains unknown. This specimen belongs to a study of graft-versus-host responses after intestinal transplantation. About the study: Recipients received multivisceral, liver-intestinal, or isolated intestinal transplants. Uniformly, recipients were administered anti-thymocyte globulin induction with subsequent tacrolimus and steroids for approximately 3 years.

Profiling relied on immunoSEQ multiplex PCR, and the TCRdb table lists in-frame clones only, not all of them. The sample shows over 85,000 clones, 90% to 95% of them seen only once. Study observations and caveats: Present in recipient marrow, GvH clones included some that appeared first in ileum or blood.

CDR3 length equals 13 residues. CDR1 and CDR2 (germline): LNHDA, SQIVND (reference sequence). With 1 base removed from V and 5 bases from J, the gap between germline ends came to 6 bases. This sequence was found in a human donor who received an intestinal transplant. Sample: unstimulated CD8+ T cells sorted from spleen or lymph node cells, taken before intestinal transplant. The rearrangement links TRBV19 to TRBJ2-1; D is uncertain. The CDR3 region is CASSIALNNEQFF. CDR3 nucleotide sequence: TGTGCCAGTAGTATAGCACTCAACAATGAGCAGTTCTTC.